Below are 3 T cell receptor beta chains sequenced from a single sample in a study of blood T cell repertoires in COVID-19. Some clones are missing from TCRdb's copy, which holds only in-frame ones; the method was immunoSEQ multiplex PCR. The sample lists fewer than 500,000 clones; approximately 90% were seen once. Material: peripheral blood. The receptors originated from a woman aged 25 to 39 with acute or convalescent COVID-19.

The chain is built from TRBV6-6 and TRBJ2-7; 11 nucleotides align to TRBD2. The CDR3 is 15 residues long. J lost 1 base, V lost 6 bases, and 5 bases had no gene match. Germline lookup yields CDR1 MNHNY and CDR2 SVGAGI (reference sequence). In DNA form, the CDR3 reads TGTGCCAGCAGCGCTAGCGGGGGGCCTTCCTACGAGCAGTACTTC. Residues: CASSASGGPSYEQYF.

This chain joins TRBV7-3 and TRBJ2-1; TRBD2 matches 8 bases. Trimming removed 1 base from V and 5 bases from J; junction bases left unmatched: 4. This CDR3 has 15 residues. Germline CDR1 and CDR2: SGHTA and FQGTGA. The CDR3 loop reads CASSLSGGRDNEQFF. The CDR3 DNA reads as TGTGCCAGCAGCTTAAGCGGGGGGCGAGACAATGAGCAGTTCTTC.

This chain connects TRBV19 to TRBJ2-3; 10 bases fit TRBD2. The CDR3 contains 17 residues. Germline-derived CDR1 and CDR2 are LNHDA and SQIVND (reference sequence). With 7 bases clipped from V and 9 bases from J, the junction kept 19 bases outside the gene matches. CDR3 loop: CASTAPASGGKGKTQYF. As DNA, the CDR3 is TGTGCCAGTACCGCCCCGGCTAGCGGGGGCAAGGGGAAAACGCAGTATTTT. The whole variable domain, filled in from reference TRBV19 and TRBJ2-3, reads DGGITQSPKYLFRKEGQNVTLSCEQNLNHDAMYWYRQDPGQGLRLIYYSQIVNDFQKGDIAEGYSVSREKKESFPLTVTSAQKNPTAFYLCASTAPASGGKGKTQYFGPGTRLTVL.